This T cell receptor beta chain was identified during a study of T-cell reconstitution after alpha-beta-depleted transplantation in children. Overall study results and limits: The high TCRbeta diversity at day 60 in some patients came from surviving recipient T cells and thymic progenitors. About two months after transplant, alpha-beta T cells reportedly came from several hundred expanded graft clones. At the one-year point after transplant, T-cell counts and TCRbeta diversity were found to come mostly from T cells that had been newly produced.

This clonotype was counted between two and nine times. Its matching antigen is unknown. Preparing the TCRbeta library involved the use of unique molecular identifiers. TCRdb redid the calling of the PCR reads with MiXCR, one entry per CDR3 protein. The table has 610,000 or so distinct CDR3 sequences, 27% seen once; the top ten hold approximately 33%. The junction had 7 bases not matched to a gene; V was cut back by 2 bases and J by 6 bases. There are 15 residues in the CDR3. Germline V gene data show CDR1 as SQVTM and CDR2 as ANQGSEA. The clonotype comes from a boy under two years old with Wiskott-Aldrich syndrome, due to receive a stem cell transplant. The sequencing here drew on PBMCs, taken before TCRalphabeta/CD19-depleted stem cell transplant. The J gene is TRBJ2-7, the V gene TRBV29-1; TRBD2 matches 13 bases. Here the CDR3 reads CSVEKGGLAGSEQYF. The CDR3 DNA reads TGCAGCGTTGAAAAGGGGGGACTAGCGGGAAGCGAGCAGTACTTC.